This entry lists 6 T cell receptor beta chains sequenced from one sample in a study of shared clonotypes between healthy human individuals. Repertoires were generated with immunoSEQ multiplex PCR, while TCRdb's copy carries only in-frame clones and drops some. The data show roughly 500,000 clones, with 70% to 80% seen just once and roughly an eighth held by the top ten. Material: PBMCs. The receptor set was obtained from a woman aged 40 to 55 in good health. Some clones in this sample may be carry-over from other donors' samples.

For the CDR3, the DNA is TGTGCCAGCAGTCAACAAACCCCAGGGGTGGGGACTGAAGCTTTCTTT. As protein: CASSQQTPGVGTEAFF. The V gene is TRBV6-8, the J gene TRBJ1-1; possibly TRBD1 for D (6 bases). Trimming left V 5 bases short and J 5 bases short, with 21 bases between. From germline, CDR1 is MNHGY and CDR2 SAAAGT. The length of the CDR3 is 16 residues.

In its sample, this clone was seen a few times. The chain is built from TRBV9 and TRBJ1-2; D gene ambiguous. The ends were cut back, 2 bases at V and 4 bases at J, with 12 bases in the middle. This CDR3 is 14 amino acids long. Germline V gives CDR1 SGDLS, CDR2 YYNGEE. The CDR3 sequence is CASSVEPNSYGYTF. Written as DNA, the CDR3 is TGTGCCAGCAGCGTTGAACCGAACTCCTATGGCTACACCTTC.

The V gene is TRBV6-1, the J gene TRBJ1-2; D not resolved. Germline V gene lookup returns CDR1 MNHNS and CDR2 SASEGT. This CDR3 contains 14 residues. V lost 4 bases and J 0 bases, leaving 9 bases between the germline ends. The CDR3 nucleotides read TGTGCCAGCAGTGTGGCAGGTACTAACTATGGCTACACCTTC. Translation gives CASSVAGTNYGYTF.

The CDR3 here is CASKLRGFYEQYF. The CDR3 nucleotides read TGTGCCAGCAAGCTGCGGGGGTTTTACGAGCAGTACTTC. The chain is built from TRBV28 and TRBJ2-7, with 7 bases that match TRBD2. The germline V gene has CDR1 MDHEN and CDR2 SYDVKM. Trimming took 7 bases from V and 4 from J; bases not matched to a gene: 7. CDR3 length: 13 amino acids. Supplemented by reference TRBV28 and TRBJ2-7, the full variable domain reads DVKVTQSSRYLVKRTGEKVFLECVQDMDHENMFWYRQDPGLGLRLIYFSYDVKMKEKGDIPEGYSVSREKKERFSLILESASTNQTSMYLCASKLRGFYEQYFGPGTRLTVT.

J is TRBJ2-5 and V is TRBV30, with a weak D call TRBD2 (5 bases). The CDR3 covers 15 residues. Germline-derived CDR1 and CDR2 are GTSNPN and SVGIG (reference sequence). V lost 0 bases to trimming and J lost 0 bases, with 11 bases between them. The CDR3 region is CAWSVLSSDQETQYF. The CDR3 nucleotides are TGTGCCTGGAGTGTACTGAGTAGCGACCAAGAGACCCAGTACTTC. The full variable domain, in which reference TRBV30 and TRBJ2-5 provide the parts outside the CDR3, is SQTIHQWPATLVQPVGSPLSLECTVEGTSNPNLYWYRQAAGRGLQLLFYSVGIGQISSEVPQNLSASRPQDRQFILSSKKLLLSDSGFYLCAWSVLSSDQETQYFGPGTRLLVL.

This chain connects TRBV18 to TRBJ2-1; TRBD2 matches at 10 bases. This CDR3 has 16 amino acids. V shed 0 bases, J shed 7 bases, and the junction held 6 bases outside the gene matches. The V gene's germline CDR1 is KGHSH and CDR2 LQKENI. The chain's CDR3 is CASSPPQREGRNEQFF. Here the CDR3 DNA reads TGTGCCAGCTCACCACCCCAGCGGGAGGGCCGGAATGAGCAGTTCTTC. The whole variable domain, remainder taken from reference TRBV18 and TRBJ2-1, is NAGVMQNPRHLVRRRGQEARLRCSPMKGHSHVYWYRQLPEEGLKFMVYLQKENIIDESGMPKERFSAEFPKEGPSILRIQQVVRGDSAAYFCASSPPQREGRNEQFFGPGTRLTVL.